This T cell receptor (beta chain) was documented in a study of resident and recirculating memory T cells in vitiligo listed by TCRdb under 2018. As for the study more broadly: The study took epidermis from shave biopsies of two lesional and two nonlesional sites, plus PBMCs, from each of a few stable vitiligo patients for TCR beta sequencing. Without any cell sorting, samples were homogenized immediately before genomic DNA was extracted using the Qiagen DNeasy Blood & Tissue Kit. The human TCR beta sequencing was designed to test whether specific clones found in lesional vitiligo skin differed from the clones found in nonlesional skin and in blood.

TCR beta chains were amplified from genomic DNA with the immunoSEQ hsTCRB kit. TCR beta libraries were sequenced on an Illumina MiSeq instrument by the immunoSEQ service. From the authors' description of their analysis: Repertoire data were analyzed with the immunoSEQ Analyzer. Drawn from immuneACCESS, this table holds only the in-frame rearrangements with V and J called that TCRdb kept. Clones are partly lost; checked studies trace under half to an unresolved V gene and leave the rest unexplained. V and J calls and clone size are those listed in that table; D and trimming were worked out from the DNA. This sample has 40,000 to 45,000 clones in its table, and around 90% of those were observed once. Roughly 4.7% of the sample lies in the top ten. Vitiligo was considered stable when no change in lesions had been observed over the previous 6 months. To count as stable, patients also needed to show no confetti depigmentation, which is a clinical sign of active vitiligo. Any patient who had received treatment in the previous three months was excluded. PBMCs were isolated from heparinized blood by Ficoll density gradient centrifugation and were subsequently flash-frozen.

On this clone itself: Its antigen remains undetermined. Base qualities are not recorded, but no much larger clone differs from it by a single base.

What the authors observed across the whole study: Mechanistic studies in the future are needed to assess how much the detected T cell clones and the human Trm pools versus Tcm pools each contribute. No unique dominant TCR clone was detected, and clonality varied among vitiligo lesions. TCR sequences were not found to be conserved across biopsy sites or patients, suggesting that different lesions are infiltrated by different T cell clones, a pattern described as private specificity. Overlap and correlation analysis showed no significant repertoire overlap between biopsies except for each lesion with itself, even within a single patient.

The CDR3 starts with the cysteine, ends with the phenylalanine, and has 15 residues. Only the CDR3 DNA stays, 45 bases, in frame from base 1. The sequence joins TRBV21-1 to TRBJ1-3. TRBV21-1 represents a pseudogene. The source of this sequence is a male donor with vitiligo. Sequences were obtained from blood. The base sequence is TGTGCCAGCGGGAGGGGTGCAGGGACGGGAAACACCATATATTTT. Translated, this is CASGRGAGTGNTIYF.